The clone carrying this TCR beta chain was picked up a small number of times. The sample originates from a study of T cells in Graves' hyperthyroidism and ophthalmopathy. Germline lookup yields CDR1 SQVTM and CDR2 ANQGSEA. V was clipped by 3 bases and J by 5 bases, with 17 bases between them. This CDR3 comprises 14 residues. Template material for amplifying TCR beta CDR3 regions consisted of RNA transcripts. During a first-round RT-PCR of the TCR CDR3, the HTBI primer set was used. MiXCR, applied by TCRdb to the multiplex PCR reads, yields one record per CDR3 protein. The data show 490,000 or so distinct CDR3 sequences, 20% to 25% seen once.

The sample was blood. The rearrangement links TRBV29-1 to TRBJ2-7, with a tentative D call TRBD2 (5 bases). The receptor was isolated from a woman in her 70s with Graves' ophthalmopathy. The CDR3: CSVEAVERRHEQYF. CDR3 nucleotides: TGCAGCGTTGAGGCGGTAGAGCGGCGGCACGAGCAGTACTTC.